One sample yielded the 26 T cell receptor beta chains listed below, sequenced in a study of CD8 T cells in Susac syndrome. Random hexamers were used to reverse transcribe about 0.5 to 1 ug of RNA. In TCRdb, the immunoSEQ multiplex PCR reads were re-called with MiXCR into one record per CDR3 protein. The sample carries about 250,000 distinct CDR3 sequences, roughly 95% recorded once. Sequencing was performed on CD4+ T cells from PBMCs. These receptors were obtained from a human donor with multiple sclerosis.

This chain connects TRBV2 to TRBJ2-2, with D hard to call. Per germline, CDR1 SNHLY and CDR2 FYNNEI. The CDR3 extends over 15 amino acids. V lost 1 base and J lost 6, with 12 bases in between. The CDR3 DNA follows: TGTGCCAGCAGTGAAGGGCTCCAGCTGGCCGGGGAGCTGTTTTTT. It specifies CASSEGLQLAGELFF. The complete variable domain, with remaining parts taken from reference TRBV2 and TRBJ2-2, reads EPEVTQTPSHQVTQMGQEVILRCVPISNHLYFYWYRQILGQKVEFLVSFYNNEISEKSEIFDDQFSVERPDGSNFTLKIRSTKLEDSAMYFCASSEGLQLAGELFFGEGSRLTVL.

This clonotype appeared once. CDR3 nucleotide sequence: TGTGCCAGCAGTGCAAATCCGGGACAGGCGATTAATCAGCCCCAGCATTTT. This encodes CASSANPGQAINQPQHF. The chain couples TRBV6-1 to TRBJ1-5, with 8 bases identical to TRBD1. CDR1 is MNHNS and CDR2 is SASEGT in the germline V gene. Trimming took 4 bases from V and 4 from J; bases not matched to a gene: 12. CDR3 length equals 17 residues.

The chain links TRBV19 to TRBJ1-5, with D tentatively TRBD1 (5 bases). V shed 3 bases and J shed 13 bases, with 10 bases lying between them. The CDR3 loop spans 11 amino acids. The germline V gene has CDR1 LNHDA and CDR2 SQIVND (reference sequence). The DNA for the CDR3 is TGTGCCAGTAGTATGGGGACTACACAGCATTTT. Translation gives CASSMGTTQHF.

V and J are TRBV12-3 or TRBV12-4 and TRBJ2-2; possible D gene TRBD1, 6 bases. CDR3 length: 15 residues. V was shortened by 5 bases and J by 4 bases, with 14 bases between the two germline ends. In DNA, the CDR3 is TGTGCCAGCAGTCCGGAGCTAGGGGGCACCGGGGAGCTGTTTTTT. It codes for CASSPELGGTGELFF.

The CDR3 sequence is CASSHGRPPFNEKLFF. The CDR3 coding sequence is TGCGCCAGCAGCCACGGGCGCCCGCCTTTTAATGAAAAACTGTTTTTT. The chain uses TRBV4-1 and TRBJ1-4; D call uncertain. Germline V gives CDR1 MGHRA, CDR2 YSYEKL. This CDR3 spans 16 amino acids. The V and J ends lost 3 bases and 4 bases respectively, with 15 bases between them.

The chain links TRBV20-1 to TRBJ2-5; TRBD1 agrees at 7 bases. Losses at the gene ends were 5 bases for V and 4 bases for J; bases not matched to a gene: 10. CDR1 and CDR2 (germline): DFQATT, SNEGSKA (reference sequence). The CDR3 spans 14 residues. CDR3 amino acids: CSAGDRVRGETQYF. For the CDR3, the DNA is TGCAGTGCTGGCGACAGGGTGAGGGGAGAGACCCAGTACTTC.

V is TRBV5-6 and J is TRBJ2-5; no firm D call. V was shortened by 0 bases and J by 5 bases, with 8 bases between the two germline ends. The CDR3 has 13 amino acids. CDR1 and CDR2 (germline): SGHDT, YYEEEE. CDR3 sequence: CASSLVKLETQYF. The CDR3 DNA follows: TGTGCCAGCAGCTTGGTAAAGTTGGAGACCCAGTACTTC.

The chain has TRBV27 and TRBJ2-7, with D tentatively TRBD1 or TRBD2 (6 bases each). Germline values: CDR1 MNHEY, CDR2 SMNVEV (reference sequence). This CDR3 comprises 14 residues. Trimming cost V 8 bases and J 7 bases, with 21 bases left between them. CDR3 sequence (DNA): TGTGCCAGCCGCATAAGGGGGGCCATGGGGGAGCAGTACTTC. This encodes CASRIRGAMGEQYF.

The chain joins TRBV28 to TRBJ1-4, with a weak D call TRBD1 (5 bases). The CDR3 sequence is 15 residues long. The germline V gene encodes CDR1 MDHEN and CDR2 SYDVKM. Deletions cut 6 bases from V and 5 bases from J, with 16 bases between. For the CDR3, the DNA is TGTGCCAGCAGCCCTACAGGAACGTGGAATGAAAAACTGTTTTTT. Protein product: CASSPTGTWNEKLFF.

This chain links TRBV5-1 with TRBJ2-2, with 14 positions matching TRBD2. Looked up from germline, CDR1 is SGHRS and CDR2 is YFSETQ. The CDR3 contains 16 residues. Germline trimming cut 4 bases from V and 7 bases from J; bases unmatched to any gene: 6. The CDR3 bases are TGCGCCAGCAGCCGGGGACTAGCGGGAGCTGGCGGGGAGCTGTTTTTT. This translates into CASSRGLAGAGGELFF.

The chain's CDR3 is CASTRGRAGGNEQFF. The CDR3, as DNA: TGTGCCAGCACCCGCGGGAGGGCCGGGGGGAATGAGCAGTTCTTC. The chain uses TRBV6-2 or TRBV6-3 and TRBJ2-1, with TRBD2 matching over 9 bases. Germline CDR1 MNHEY, CDR2 SVGEGT. This CDR3 has 15 amino acids. The J segment lost 7 bases and the V segment lost 7 bases, leaving 11 bases of the junction unmatched.

The rearrangement joins TRBV5-6 to TRBJ2-7; 12 nucleotides line up with TRBD2. V gave up 4 bases and J gave up 0 bases; unmatched junction bases: 8. Germline V gene data show CDR1 as SGHDT and CDR2 as YYEEEE. The CDR3 has 17 residues. The CDR3 loop reads CASSPRTSGTSSYEQYV. As DNA, the CDR3 is TGTGCCAGCAGCCCCCGGACTAGCGGGACCAGCTCCTACGAGCAGTACGTC.

V is TRBV23-1 and J is TRBJ2-7; 7 bases line up with TRBD1. TRBV23-1 is known as an ORF, though its function is uncertain. The CDR3 sequence is 12 residues long. With 10 bases clipped from V and 2 bases from J, the junction kept 5 bases outside the gene matches. The CDR3 here is CANPRGPYEQYV. In nucleotides, the CDR3 is TGCGCCAACCCGAGGGGGCCCTACGAGCAGTACGTC.

This chain joins TRBV6-2 or TRBV6-3 and TRBJ2-3; 11 bases are a match to TRBD2. Germline CDR1 is MNHEY and CDR2 is SVGEGT. This CDR3 is built from 15 residues. J was trimmed by 10 bases and V by 7 bases; bases with no gene match: 13. This chain's CDR3 is CASTQTTSGTAAQYF. As DNA, the CDR3 is TGTGCCAGCACCCAAACGACTAGCGGGACGGCCGCGCAGTATTTT.

The V gene is TRBV5-1, the J gene TRBJ2-2; weak D call: TRBD2 (6 bases). With 0 bases removed from V and 6 bases from J, the gap between germline ends came to 15 bases. Germline V lookup: CDR1 SGHRS, CDR2 YFSETQ. The CDR3 has 16 amino acids. The CDR3 region is CASSLAGLAFPGELFF. The CDR3 nucleotides read TGCGCCAGCAGCTTGGCCGGCCTAGCGTTCCCCGGGGAGCTGTTTTTT. The full variable domain, in which reference TRBV5-1 and TRBJ2-2 provide the parts outside the CDR3, is KAGVTQTPRYLIKTRGQQVTLSCSPISGHRSVSWYQQTPGQGLQFLFEYFSETQRNKGNFPGRFSGRQFSNSRSEMNVSTLELGDSALYLCASSLAGLAFPGELFFGEGSRLTVL.

This clonotype came up once. The V gene is TRBV5-1, the J gene TRBJ2-7; perhaps TRBD1 as D (6 bases). Trimming shortened V by 4 bases and J by 4 bases, and 21 bases separated the two germline ends. The length of the CDR3 is 16 residues. Per germline, CDR1 SGHRS and CDR2 YFSETQ. CDR3 protein: CASSQYPGTMFYEQYF. CDR3 coding DNA: TGCGCCAGCAGCCAATATCCCGGGACAATGTTTTACGAGCAGTACTTC.

The J gene is TRBJ1-2, the V gene TRBV19; unclear D gene. This CDR3 contains 12 residues. The V gene's germline CDR1 is LNHDA and CDR2 SQIVND (reference sequence). V was cut by 5 bases and J by 4 bases, with 8 bases left in between. CDR3 protein: CASSPSVYGYTF. The CDR3 region has the DNA TGTGCCAGTAGTCCTTCGGTCTATGGCTACACCTTC. The full variable domain, in which reference TRBV19 and TRBJ1-2 provide the parts outside the CDR3, is DGGITQSPKYLFRKEGQNVTLSCEQNLNHDAMYWYRQDPGQGLRLIYYSQIVNDFQKGDIAEGYSVSREKKESFPLTVTSAQKNPTAFYLCASSPSVYGYTFGSGTRLTVV.

The chain carries TRBV15 and TRBJ2-4; tentatively, D is TRBD2 (6 bases). The CDR3 runs to 12 residues. Trimming stripped 0 bases from V and 15 bases from J, with 12 bases between. Germline CDR1 is LNHNV and CDR2 is YYDKDF (reference sequence). CDR3 sequence reads: CATSRDRGDGYF. The CDR3 coding sequence is TGTGCCACCAGCAGAGATCGCGGGGACGGGTACTTC.

This chain uses TRBV4-1 with TRBJ1-5; D gene unclear. CDR3 length equals 14 residues. Germline CDR1 is MGHRA and CDR2 is YSYEKL. V was pared by 4 bases and J by 4 bases, with 11 bases between. This chain's CDR3 is CASSPLDGNQPQHF. The DNA for the CDR3 is TGCGCCAGCAGCCCCTTGGACGGAAATCAGCCCCAGCATTTT.

The chain couples TRBV9 to TRBJ1-1; tentatively, D is TRBD1 (5 bases). The CDR3 runs to 14 residues. Germline CDR1 is SGDLS and CDR2 is YYNGEE. V lost 0 bases and J 1 base, leaving 7 bases between the germline ends. Here the CDR3 DNA reads TGTGCCAGCAGCGTAGTTGGGGGGAACACTGAAGCTTTCTTT. This codes for CASSVVGGNTEAFF. The complete variable domain, with remaining parts taken from reference TRBV9 and TRBJ1-1, reads DSGVTQTPKHLITATGQRVTLRCSPRSGDLSVYWYQQSLDQGLQFLIQYYNGEERAKGNILERFSAQQFPDLHSELNLSSLELGDSALYFCASSVVGGNTEAFFGQGTRLTVV.

The gene calls are TRBV12-3 or TRBV12-4 and TRBJ1-5; TRBD1 matches at 7 bases. This CDR3 comprises 15 residues. J gave up 7 bases and V 7 bases, and 13 bases lay outside the gene matches. The CDR3 DNA reads TGTGCCAGCATGGATGAAAACAGGGGTTTGCAGCCCCAGCATTTT. It codes for CASMDENRGLQPQHF.

The chain combines TRBV13 with TRBJ2-7, with 7 bases matching TRBD2. Germline-derived CDR1 and CDR2 are PRHDT and FYEKMQ (reference sequence). This CDR3 is 12 amino acids long. Trimming took 2 bases from V and 6 from J; bases not matched to a gene: 1. DNA of the CDR3: TGTGCCAGCAGCTTATGGGGGGGCGAGCAGTACTTC. It is translated as CASSLWGGEQYF.

The chain links TRBV11-2 to TRBJ2-5; 7 bases line up with TRBD1. Trimming removed 5 bases from V and 1 base from J; junction bases left unmatched: 4. This CDR3 has 14 amino acids. Germline V gene data show CDR1 as SGHAT and CDR2 as FQNNGV. The CDR3 DNA reads TGTGCCAGCAGCCCGACAGGGATCCAAGAGACCCAGTACTTC. Amino acids: CASSPTGIQETQYF.

This chain connects TRBV3-1 to TRBJ2-3; D is unresolved. The V and J ends lost 1 base and 6 bases respectively, with 17 bases between them. CDR3 size: 16 residues. CDR1 and CDR2 (germline): LGHDT, YNNKEL (reference sequence). CDR3 sequence (DNA): TGTGCCAGCAGCCAAGTGCCGCTAGTCCCCCCCGATACGCAGTATTTT. It translates to CASSQVPLVPPDTQYF.

The genes are TRBV6-6 and TRBJ1-1, with TRBD1 as a possible D gene (5 bases). The CDR3 consists of 14 residues. The germline V gene has CDR1 MNHNY and CDR2 SVGAGI (reference sequence). V gave up 0 bases and J gave up 3 bases, with 8 bases separating them. CDR3 region: CASSYSQGDTEAFF. The CDR3 DNA reads TGTGCCAGCAGTTACTCGCAAGGGGACACTGAAGCTTTCTTT.

This rearrangement joins TRBV7-9 to TRBJ1-5; D gene uncertain. Germline CDR1 and CDR2: SEHNR and FQNEAQ (reference sequence). There are 13 residues in the CDR3. The V and J ends lost 6 bases and 4 bases respectively, with 10 bases between them. The CDR3 nucleotides are TGTGCCAGCAGGAAGGATGAAAATCAGCCCCAGCATTTT. This sequence encodes CASRKDENQPQHF.